The 8 T cell receptor beta chains below come from one sample, sequenced in a study of CD8+CD57+ T cells in acquired aplastic anemia. The use of genomic DNA as template underpinned the TCR beta VDJ and CDR3 profiling. Using its own MiXCR run on the reads, TCRdb lists one record per CDR3 protein. The sample carries 190,000 or so distinct CDR3 sequences, over 60% recorded once. Sequencing used sorted CD4+, CD8+, or CD8+CD57+ T cells (not recorded which) from PBMCs. These receptors all come from a human donor in good health.

The rearrangement uses TRBV14 and TRBJ2-5; 9 bases are shared with TRBD2. Looked up from germline, CDR1 is SGHDN and CDR2 is FVKESK. The CDR3 contains 15 residues. The J segment lost 5 bases and the V segment lost 3 bases, leaving 7 bases of the junction unmatched. The CDR3 region is CASSHNSGSGETQYF. CDR3 coding DNA: TGTGCCAGCAGCCACAATAGCGGGAGTGGGGAGACCCAGTACTTC.

This clonotype was seen ten or more times. The rearrangement uses TRBV19 and TRBJ2-1, with D uncertain. Germline V gene data show CDR1 as LNHDA and CDR2 as SQIVND (reference sequence). The V end lost 3 bases, the J end lost 10 bases, and 7 bases lay between the germline ends. This CDR3 is 11 amino acids long. The DNA for the CDR3 is TGTGCCAGTAGTATGGGCCTCGAGCAGTTCTTC. Protein: CASSMGLEQFF.

This clonotype was observed a handful of times. With a much larger clone just one base away, this may be a read error. The genes are TRBV5-6 and TRBJ2-7; TRBD1 is a possible D gene (7 bases). Per the germline V gene, CDR1 is SGHDT and CDR2 is YYEEEE. This CDR3 contains 13 residues. This chain's CDR3 is CASSGGGQVEQCF. CDR3 nucleotide sequence: TGTGCCAGCAGCGGGGGAGGACAGGTCGAGCAGTGCTTC.

V gene TRBV19 combines with J gene TRBJ1-2, with D possibly matching TRBD1 (5 bases). Looked up from germline, CDR1 is LNHDA and CDR2 is SQIVND (reference sequence). Trimming shortened V by 3 bases and J by 5 bases, and 13 bases separated the two germline ends. This CDR3 contains 14 residues. In nucleotides, the CDR3 is TGTGCCAGTAGTATGATACAGGAAGGTTATGGCTACACCTTC. Encoded protein: CASSMIQEGYGYTF.

The chain has TRBV12-3 or TRBV12-4 and TRBJ1-6, with TRBD1 identical over 10 bases. J was trimmed by 10 bases and V by 6 bases; bases with no gene match: 9. The CDR3 consists of 15 residues. CDR3 DNA sequence: TGTGCCAGCAGGCTCCGGGACAGGGGAGGATCACCCCTCCACTTT. Amino acid sequence: CASRLRDRGGSPLHF.

V is TRBV19 and J is TRBJ1-1; 8 bases map to TRBD1. The CDR3 is 13 residues long. Per the germline V gene, CDR1 is LNHDA and CDR2 is SQIVND (reference sequence). Unmatched junction bases numbered 4, after V lost 6 bases and J lost 4 bases. The CDR3 sequence is CASRDRVGTEAFF. DNA of the CDR3: TGTGCCAGTAGGGACAGGGTAGGCACTGAAGCTTTCTTT. Full variable domain (remainder filled in from reference TRBV19 and TRBJ1-1): DGGITQSPKYLFRKEGQNVTLSCEQNLNHDAMYWYRQDPGQGLRLIYYSQIVNDFQKGDIAEGYSVSREKKESFPLTVTSAQKNPTAFYLCASRDRVGTEAFFGQGTRLTVV.

In regard to this clonotype: The junction shows a germline mismatch at one end, possibly a read error. This chain connects TRBV19 to TRBJ2-7; D perhaps matches TRBD1 (5 bases). Looked up from germline, CDR1 is LNHDA and CDR2 is SQIVND (reference sequence). This CDR3 has 13 amino acids. The CDR3 loop reads CDSKQGGPYEQYF. CDR3 sequence (DNA): TGTGACAGTAAGCAGGGTGGACCATACGAGCAGTACTTC.

The chain combines TRBV29-1 with TRBJ2-1; 13 bases fit TRBD2. The CDR3 loop spans 11 amino acids. Germline-derived CDR1 and CDR2 are SQVTM and ANQGSEA. V shed 6 bases and J 13 bases; nucleotides not matched to a gene: 3. The CDR3 loop reads CSVWTSGSQFF. The CDR3 nucleotides read TGCAGCGTCTGGACTAGCGGGAGTCAGTTCTTC.